Listed below are T cell receptor beta chains from one sample, sequenced in a study of T cell responses to AZD1222 COVID-19 vaccine. Produced via immunoSEQ multiplex PCR; TCRdb's table is partial and in-frame only. Among fewer than 90,000 clones, just over 85% were seen once, and the ten largest hold roughly 5.6%. The specimen comprised peripheral blood, sampled 28 days after the second AZD1222 dose. The source of these receptors is an adult who received the AZD1222 COVID-19 vaccine. Each CDR3 is given with its conserved first and last residue. D genes are given only for firm matches. Clone size, where shown, is once, few, many, or a class for clones that have expanded.

-,TRBJ1-2,TRBV25-1,-,CASSEWGGSYGYTF,TGTGCCAGCAGTGAATGGGGTGGTTCCTATGGCTACACCTTC
-,TRBJ2-1,TRBV19,TRBD2,CASSPTSGNYNEQFF,TGTGCCAGTAGTCCGACTAGCGGGAACTACAATGAGCAGTTCTTC
-,TRBJ1-1,TRBV11-3,TRBD1,CASSAGQDGNTEAFF,TGTGCCAGCAGCGCCGGACAGGATGGCAACACTGAAGCTTTCTTT
-,TRBJ2-3,TRBV4-2,-,CASSRPTDTQYF,TGTGCCAGCAGCCGTCCCACAGATACGCAGTATTTT
-,TRBJ2-5,TRBV7-8,TRBD1,CASSRGTGGRWEETQYF,TGTGCCAGCAGCCGAGGCACAGGGGGTAGGTGGGAAGAGACCCAGTACTTC
-,TRBJ2-1,TRBV7-2,TRBD2,CASSPPPGLADRPGNEQFF,TGTGCCAGCAGCCCACCCCCGGGACTAGCGGACCGCCCGGGCAATGAGCAGTTCTTC
-,TRBJ1-2,TRBV27,TRBD1,CASSALGTGGSNGYTF,TGTGCCAGCAGTGCCCTCGGGACAGGGGGAAGCAATGGCTACACCTTC
few,TRBJ1-5,TRBV18,TRBD1,CASSPDRAVNQPQHF,TGTGCCAGCTCACCGGACAGGGCGGTCAATCAGCCCCAGCATTTT
-,TRBJ2-1,TRBV11-2,-,CASSLGASPYYNEQFF,TGTGCCAGCAGCTTAGGGGCCAGCCCTTACTACAATGAGCAGTTCTTC
-,TRBJ1-1,TRBV3-1/TRBV3-2,TRBD1,CASSQGTGQGNPKAFF,TGTGCCAGCAGCCAGGGTACGGGACAGGGGAATCCCAAAGCTTTCTTT
-,TRBJ1-2,TRBV9,-,CASSDIGDWGQAGYTF,TGTGCCAGCTCTGACATAGGAGACTGGGGGCAGGCTGGCTACACCTTC
-,TRBJ2-1,TRBV29-1,TRBD2,CSVDTGLAGGSLYNEQFF,TGCAGCGTTGACACCGGACTAGCGGGTGGCTCCCTCTACAATGAGCAGTTCTTC
-,TRBJ2-7,TRBV10-3,-,CATGGAGLSYEQYF,TGTGCCACCGGTGGGGCAGGACTCTCCTACGAGCAGTACTTC
-,TRBJ1-3,TRBV28,-,CASSEQGLRSGNTIYF,TGTGCCAGCAGTGAACAGGGTCTTCGCTCTGGAAACACCATATATTTT
-,TRBJ1-2,TRBV7-6,TRBD1,CASSLAGGTGQSGYTF,TGTGCCAGCAGCTTAGCTGGGGGGACAGGGCAGAGTGGCTACACCTTC
once,TRBJ1-3,TRBV6-5,-,CASSYARGLGDTIYF,TGTGCCAGCAGTTACGCAAGGGGGTTAGGCGACACCATATATTTT
-,TRBJ2-5,TRBV28,TRBD1,CASLTIQGARETQYF,TGTGCCAGCCTCACCATACAGGGGGCGCGGGAGACCCAGTACTTC
-,TRBJ1-5,TRBV6-5,-,CASSYSPSSNQPQHF,TGTGCCAGCAGTTACTCTCCGTCCAGCAATCAGCCCCAGCATTTT
-,TRBJ1-5,TRBV18,-,CASSPQGNQPQHF,TGTGCCAGCTCACCGCAGGGAAATCAGCCCCAGCATTTT
-,TRBJ2-7,TRBV5-1,TRBD2,CASTLVAGEPFSSYEQYF,TGCGCCAGCACTCTGGTGGCGGGAGAGCCCTTCAGCTCCTACGAGCAGTACTTC
-,TRBJ2-2,TRBV25-1,-,CASSHSGTQIAGELFF,TGTGCCAGCAGCCATTCCGGGACCCAAATCGCCGGGGAGCTGTTTTTT
-,TRBJ1-1,TRBV28,-,CASSLFQGVMNTEAFF,TGTGCCAGCAGTTTATTCCAGGGTGTTATGAACACTGAAGCTTTCTTT
once,TRBJ2-5,TRBV5-1,-,CASSPFDGAGETQYF,TGCGCCAGCAGCCCGTTCGATGGGGCTGGAGAGACCCAGTACTTC
-,TRBJ2-7,TRBV28,TRBD1,CASPRDRSYPEQYF,TGTGCCAGCCCCAGGGACAGGAGCTATCCGGAGCAGTACTTC
-,TRBJ2-1,TRBV20-1,-,CSAQNNEQFF,TGCAGTGCCCAGAACAATGAGCAGTTCTTC
-,TRBJ1-6,TRBV3-1/TRBV3-2,-,CASSQELGTHNSPLHF,TGTGCCAGCAGCCAAGAACTGGGGACCCATAATTCACCCCTCCACTTT
-,TRBJ2-7,TRBV10-2,TRBD2,CASRTSGHLGEQYF,TGCGCCAGCCGGACTAGCGGGCATCTCGGCGAGCAGTACTTC
-,TRBJ1-6,TRBV6-5,-,CASSGQYNSPLHF,TGTGCCAGCAGCGGACAGTATAATTCACCCCTCCACTTT